Listed below are T cell receptor beta chains from one sample, sequenced in a study of shared clonotypes between healthy human individuals. The assay was immunoSEQ multiplex PCR, and TCRdb's table has in-frame clones only and misses some. Here the sample spans more than 2 million clones, about 95% being singletons. Material: naive CD8+ T cells sorted from blood. The source is a young man in good health. The conserved cysteine and the conserved F or W are not part of the CDR3 here. The order of the fields is V gene, clone size, J gene, CDR3 protein. Size is omitted from some rows. Given values are once, few, many or a class for expanded clones.

TRBV6-1	-	TRBJ2-1	ASSEGLAGGSEQF
TRBV5-1	-	TRBJ2-7	ASSDSSYEQY
TRBV7-9	-	TRBJ2-5	ASSTLLQGWEETQY
TRBV5-1	-	TRBJ2-7	ASSFQGQAREQY
TRBV27	-	TRBJ2-3	ASSWKGLAGPLDTQY
TRBV12-5	-	TRBJ2-7	ASGDLIGYEQY
TRBV30	-	TRBJ2-1	AWSVTGENEQF
TRBV9	-	TRBJ2-7	ASSVVGGNEQY
TRBV19	-	TRBJ2-2	ASRARRGYWYVSANTGELF
TRBV4-3	-	TRBJ1-4	ASSHLYLEGTEKLF
TRBV30	once	TRBJ1-1	AWDDGNTEAF
TRBV27	-	TRBJ1-5	ASSWAWRQPQH
TRBV15	-	TRBJ1-3	ATSRGGPGNTIY
TRBV19	-	TRBJ2-7	ASSIALSDNYEQY
TRBV9	-	TRBJ2-3	ASSASGSDTQY
TRBV6-6	once	TRBJ2-4	ASSFPGENIQY
TRBV27	-	TRBJ1-2	ASSLYRDYGYT
TRBV5-4	-	TRBJ2-5	ASSLDSSHETQY
TRBV18	-	TRBJ2-5	ASSGLAEDTQY
TRBV27	-	TRBJ2-2	ASSWGDRGLTGELF
TRBV7-6	-	TRBJ2-7	ASSLDGSYEQY
TRBV5-6	-	TRBJ1-2	ASSQYHYGYT
TRBV5-1	-	TRBJ2-5	ASSDLDRTYQETQY
TRBV7-8	-	TRBJ1-6	ASTSPGSGGNSPLH
TRBV5-1	-	TRBJ1-1	ASSFRGGTEAF
TRBV4-3	-	TRBJ2-7	ASSQSTGTYEQY
TRBV30	-	TRBJ1-3	AWSDLDRGGHYSGNTIY
TRBV1	-	TRBJ1-2	TSSPQSFGYT
TRBV5-4	-	TRBJ2-1	ASSQTSGLYNEQF